This T cell receptor (beta chain) was recorded in a study of T-cell memory formation after mild COVID-19. Study summary: In these data, TCR clusters were largely donor specific.

TCR alpha and TCR beta cDNA libraries carrying sample barcodes and UMIs came from 5'RACE with constant-segment primers. MiXCR was run by TCRdb on the 5' RACE reads, yielding one entry per CDR3 protein. The sample carries 450,000 to 700,000 distinct CDR3 sequences, under 20% recorded once. V was cut by 2 bases and J by 0 bases, with 11 bases left in between. The CDR3 runs to 14 residues. Per the germline V gene, CDR1 is SQVTM and CDR2 is ANQGSEA. This clonotype was seen a few times. Antigen: not known. Study-level findings and limits: CD4+ contracting clones lay mainly in CM and EM, CD8+ ones in EMRA. The finding that pre-infection memory included some responding clones suggested that cross-reactive memory joined.

The sample taken for sequencing was PBMCs or a T cell subset sorted from them (not recorded which). This clonotype was obtained from an adult woman who had mild COVID-19 (a few samples of this study predate the infection). Cell type and time point are not known. V gene TRBV29-1 combines with J gene TRBJ2-7; unclear D gene. The CDR3 DNA is TGCAGCGTTGAATTCCCCGTAGGCTCCTACGAGCAGTACTTC. It translates to CSVEFPVGSYEQYF.